One sample yielded the 21 T cell receptor beta chains listed below, sequenced in a study of cytomegalovirus exposure and HLA in healthy donors. Primers for the PCR totalled 60 Vbeta and 13 Jbeta. Sequencing used immunoSEQ multiplex PCR; TCRdb keeps in-frame clones, though not all of them. The sample contains around 180,000 clones, around four fifths of which appear only once. Sequencing input: PBMCs. The receptor source for this set is a woman aged 25 to 39 in good health and CMV-seropositive.

The gene calls are TRBV5-8 and TRBJ2-7; 12 positions match TRBD2. V gave up 3 bases and J gave up 2 bases; unmatched junction bases: 6. CDR3 length equals 16 residues. From germline, CDR1 is SGHTS and CDR2 YDEGEE. CDR3 nucleotides: TGTGCCAGCAGCTACAGGACTAGCGGGACAACCTACGAGCAGTACTTC. Protein product: CASSYRTSGTTYEQYF. The full variable domain, its missing parts supplied by reference TRBV5-8 and TRBJ2-7, is EAGVTQSPTHLIKTRGQQATLRCSPISGHTSVYWYQQALGLGLQFLLWYDEGEERNRGNFPPRFSGRQFPNYSSELNVNALELEDSALYLCASSYRTSGTTYEQYFGPGTRLTVT.

This chain links TRBV7-9 with TRBJ2-2, with TRBD1 as a possible D gene (5 bases). The CDR3 runs 16 residues. Germline V gene data show CDR1 as SEHNR and CDR2 as FQNEAQ (reference sequence). Between the trimmed V and J ends, which lost 1 base and 1 base, there was a span of 10 bases. The CDR3 nucleotides are TGTGCCAGCAGCTTAGATGCCCAGGGGAACACCGGGGAGCTGTTTTTT. Protein sequence: CASSLDAQGNTGELFF.

This clone appeared a single time. The genes are TRBV2 and TRBJ1-1; D unresolved. Germline V gene sequence: CDR1 SNHLY, CDR2 FYNNEI. The CDR3 covers 14 residues. The V end lost 6 bases, the J end lost 1 base, and 12 bases lay between the germline ends. The CDR3 DNA sequence: TGTGCCAGCAGGGAGAGCATTTCGAACACTGAAGCTTTCTTT. Translating gives CASRESISNTEAFF.

The gene calls are TRBV30 and TRBJ2-5, with D maybe TRBD1 (6 bases). Looked up from germline, CDR1 is GTSNPN and CDR2 is SVGIG (reference sequence). Trimming removed 1 base from V and 0 bases from J, with 21 bases in between. This CDR3 is built from 18 residues. The CDR3 protein is CAWSDGWVGDTHQETQYF. In DNA form, the CDR3 reads TGTGCCTGGAGTGATGGATGGGTAGGGGACACACACCAAGAGACCCAGTACTTC.

CDR3 loop: CASSLASSGGTDTQYF. CDR3 DNA: TGTGCCAGCAGCTTAGCATCTAGCGGGGGAACAGATACGCAGTATTTT. The rearrangement joins TRBV7-2 to TRBJ2-3; 10 nucleotides agree with TRBD2. CDR1 and CDR2 (germline): SGHTA, FQGNSA. The CDR3 has 16 residues. V lost 0 bases to trimming and J lost 3 bases; unmatched junction nucleotides: 3.

V usage is TRBV4-3 and J usage is TRBJ2-1; D not certain. CDR1 LGHNA and CDR2 YSLEER come from the germline V gene. V was trimmed by 0 bases and J by 3 bases, leaving 6 bases between them. The CDR3 runs 14 residues. CDR3 protein: CASSQERSYNEQFF. CDR3 sequence (DNA): TGCGCCAGCAGCCAAGAGCGGAGCTACAATGAGCAGTTCTTC.

The V gene is TRBV6-1, the J gene TRBJ2-2; D gene unclear. V lost 4 bases, J lost 8 bases, and 17 bases lay in between. The CDR3 totals 15 residues. Germline CDR1 reads MNHNS; CDR2 reads SASEGT. The CDR3 DNA sequence: TGTGCCAGCAGTGCCAAGATGGGCTGGCCGGGGGAGCTGTTTTTT. This encodes CASSAKMGWPGELFF.

This clone occurred once. The J gene is TRBJ2-1, the V gene TRBV10-3; 7 bases fit TRBD2. This CDR3 is built from 15 residues. The germline gives CDR1 ENHRY, CDR2 SYGVKD. The V gene end was trimmed by 0 bases and the J gene end by 6 bases; junction bases not matched to a gene: 5. The CDR3 reads CAISESTSVANEQFF. CDR3 sequence (DNA): TGTGCCATCAGTGAGTCAACTAGCGTTGCCAATGAGCAGTTCTTC.

The chain couples TRBV5-4 to TRBJ1-2; the match to TRBD1 covers 7 bases. This CDR3 is built from 13 residues. Per the germline V gene, CDR1 is SGHNT and CDR2 is YYREEE (reference sequence). Trimming at V came to 4 bases and at J to 8 bases, leaving 8 bases not matched to a gene. The CDR3 sequence: CASSQQGERGYTF. The CDR3 region has the DNA TGTGCCAGCAGCCAGCAGGGGGAGAGGGGCTACACCTTC. Drawing the rest from reference TRBV5-4 and TRBJ1-2, the complete variable domain is ETGVTQSPTHLIKTRGQQVTLRCSSQSGHNTVSWYQQALGQGPQFIFQYYREEENGRGNFPPRFSGLQFPNYSSELNVNALELDDSALYLCASSQQGERGYTFGSGTRLTVV.

The genes are TRBV29-1 and TRBJ2-2, with 7 bases aligning to TRBD1. The CDR3 is made up of 14 amino acids. Germline CDR1 reads SQVTM; CDR2 reads ANQGSEA. The V gene end was trimmed by 7 bases and the J gene end by 4 bases; junction bases not matched to a gene: 9. The CDR3 reads CSAGETGSTGELFF. The CDR3, as DNA: TGCAGCGCCGGTGAGACAGGGAGCACCGGGGAGCTGTTTTTT.

The rearrangement joins TRBV19 to TRBJ2-5, with TRBD1 as a possible D gene (6 bases). The CDR3 contains 13 residues. Germline CDR1 and CDR2: LNHDA and SQIVND (reference sequence). V was pared by 4 bases and J by 4 bases, with 10 bases between. The CDR3 DNA sequence: TGTGCCAGTAGTAACCGGGACACAGAGACCCAGTACTTC. It codes for CASSNRDTETQYF.

The rearrangement uses TRBV5-1 and TRBJ1-3; TRBD1 is a possible D gene (6 bases). V was pared by 4 bases and J by 4 bases, with 15 bases between. The germline V gene has CDR1 SGHRS and CDR2 YFSETQ. This CDR3 is 15 amino acids long. CDR3 sequence reads: CASSPQQGSGNTIYF. The CDR3 DNA is TGCGCCAGCAGCCCCCAACAGGGATCGGGAAACACCATATATTTT.

This chain links TRBV14 with TRBJ2-2; 10 bases line up with TRBD2. The germline V gene has CDR1 SGHDN and CDR2 FVKESK. The V gene end was trimmed by 1 base and the J gene end by 3 bases; junction bases not matched to a gene: 11. The CDR3 runs 19 residues. The CDR3 region has the DNA TGTGCCAGCAGCCAAGGAGGGTGGCTAGCGGGAGCCTACACCGGGGAGCTGTTTTTT. It translates to CASSQGGWLAGAYTGELFF.

This sequence joins TRBV2 and TRBJ1-3, with D possibly matching TRBD1 (5 bases). Per germline, CDR1 SNHLY and CDR2 FYNNEI. Trimming stripped 3 bases from V and 4 bases from J, with 16 bases between. This CDR3 comprises 16 residues. The chain's CDR3 is CASSEVWGTDGNTIYF. The CDR3 region has the DNA TGTGCCAGCAGTGAGGTGTGGGGCACGGACGGAAACACCATATATTTT.

V and J are TRBV11-2 and TRBJ2-5; D might be TRBD1 (6 bases). Germline assignment: CDR1 SGHAT and CDR2 FQNNGV. The CDR3 contains 14 residues. V lost 1 base to trimming and J lost 9 bases, with 15 bases between them. CDR3: CASSLVQGPDSQYF. CDR3 DNA sequence: TGTGCCAGCAGCTTAGTGCAGGGGCCCGATTCCCAGTACTTC.

This chain connects TRBV4-3 to TRBJ1-2; TRBD1 is a possible D gene (6 bases). This CDR3 is 16 amino acids long. V was trimmed by 0 bases and J by 4 bases, leaving 15 bases between them. The germline gives CDR1 LGHNA, CDR2 YSLEER. Here the CDR3 reads CASSQERGTDGYGYTF. Written as DNA, the CDR3 is TGCGCCAGCAGCCAAGAAAGGGGGACGGACGGCTATGGCTACACCTTC.

The J gene is TRBJ2-1, the V gene TRBV15, with TRBD2 matching 7 bases. J lost 5 bases, V lost 4 bases, and 5 bases had no gene match. This CDR3 comprises 14 residues. The germline V gene has CDR1 LNHNV and CDR2 YYDKDF (reference sequence). CDR3 DNA sequence: TGTGCCACCAGCAAAGGACTAGACGACAATGAGCAGTTCTTC. It codes for CATSKGLDDNEQFF.

The chain uses TRBV11-2 and TRBJ2-1; 9 bases line up with TRBD2. Germline loops: CDR1 SGHAT, CDR2 FQNNGV. The CDR3 has 20 residues. The junction had 12 bases not matched to a gene; V was cut back by 0 bases and J by 0 bases. The CDR3 protein is CASSLDWLAGKSRSYNEQFF. CDR3 DNA: TGTGCCAGCAGCTTAGATTGGCTAGCGGGAAAGTCCCGCTCCTACAATGAGCAGTTCTTC.

This chain uses TRBV10-3 with TRBJ2-3, with a tentative D call TRBD2 (6 bases). With 0 bases removed from V and 5 bases from J, the gap between germline ends came to 15 bases. CDR1 is ENHRY, CDR2 SYGVKD, per germline. This CDR3 contains 16 residues. The CDR3 spells CAISESTTSSLDTQYF. The CDR3 DNA reads as TGTGCCATCAGTGAGTCGACGACTAGTAGTCTAGATACGCAGTATTTT.

This clone was detected a few times. This chain uses TRBV28 with TRBJ2-5; TRBD1 matches at 7 bases. The CDR3 extends over 16 amino acids. Germline V gives CDR1 MDHEN, CDR2 SYDVKM. After removal of 5 bases from V and 5 bases from J, the junction contained 14 bases not matched to a gene. The CDR3 region has the DNA TGTGCCAGCAGTGACCGGGACAGATTACCAGTGGAGACCCAGTACTTC. Residues: CASSDRDRLPVETQYF.

The V call is TRBV10-3, the J call TRBJ1-5; 7 bases are shared with TRBD1. V gave up 8 bases and J gave up 1 base; unmatched junction bases: 17. This CDR3 contains 18 residues. Per germline, CDR1 ENHRY and CDR2 SYGVKD. The CDR3 here is CAIAAAPKPGQSNQPQHF. CDR3 coding DNA: TGTGCCATCGCCGCCGCCCCGAAGCCGGGACAGAGCAATCAGCCCCAGCATTTT.